This paragraph reports one T cell receptor (beta chain). Its antigen target is currently unknown. No much larger clone is present one base from it, and per-base qualities are unavailable. The data stem from a study of T cell responses to AZD1222 COVID-19 vaccine (dated by TCRdb to the early 2020s). For the wider study: AZD1222 recipients whose second dose came at about 4 weeks and those whose second dose came at about 12 weeks were combined into one group, since spike-specific TCR depth and breadth did not differ between the two schedules. Trial participants were enrolled by age into 18-55, 56-69 and 70-plus year subgroups, with roughly 150, 30 and 60 TCR-sequenced participants respectively. A total of about 240 trial participants underwent TCR sequencing, of whom approximately 210 received two doses of AZD1222 and roughly 25 received two doses of the MenACWY control vaccine. Overall results and qualifications from the work: Only five or six AZD1222 recipients were SARS-CoV-2 seropositive at baseline, limiting conclusions about previously exposed vaccinees. The whole spike protein was spanned by vaccine-associated CD4 TCRs, and dominant responses were seen in regions 160-218 and 743-854. Reportedly, close to half of the unique spike-specific TCRs recognized epitopes lying outside the regions that are mutated in the B.1.351 and B.1.1.7 variants. After two AZD1222 doses, spike-specific TCR breadth and depth were significantly higher than at day 0 and than in MenACWY recipients. No day 14 peak-response samples were available, so repertoires were characterized only after the peak T cell response. Participants were mostly white British and included more females than males, and it was suggested by the authors that clonal diversity may have been underestimated. In the small 56-69-year group, the increase in depth fell short of significance, most likely because of low power.

Per the publication, the time point label means: baseline before first vaccination. Vaccinee samples were obtained from the UK trials COV001 and COV002, which included a single-blind randomized controlled phase 2/3 trial of AZD1222 (ChAdOx1 nCoV-19) in healthy adults. For TCRbeta chain sequencing, PBMC samples were collected from trial participants at day 0 and at day 28 after the second dose. CDR3 length: 14 amino acids, cysteine to phenylalanine. Just CDR3 DNA is preserved here, 42 bases in frame from base 1. Per the germline V gene (reference sequence), LNHDA is the CDR1 and SQIVND is the CDR2. V trim: 5 bases; J trim: 1 base; unmatched bases: 4. The CDR3 regions of human TCRbeta chains were subjected to immunosequencing. For the original study's pipeline: Repertoire TCRs were matched against a reference library of SARS-CoV-2-specific TCRs generated with the MIRA antigen-specificity platform. Breadth meant the fraction of unique TCRs that were SARS-CoV-2-associated, whereas depth meant the fraction of total T cells that were SARS-CoV-2-associated. Using the MIRA data, each spike-specific TCR was mapped to the spike region that the TCR reacts to and placed in a CD4 or CD8 class. Log10-transformed breadth and depth values were compared by one-way ANOVA with Sidak's multiple comparisons tests. TCRdb mirrors the immuneACCESS table, restricted to in-frame sequences. Some clones are absent from its copies; in checked studies, under half trace to an unresolved V gene, and the reason for the others is unknown. The V and J calls and clone size come from that table; D and trimming were worked out from the DNA. This sample has about 150,000 clones in its table, and about 91% of those were observed once. The ten biggest clones cover about 4.5% of the sample.

In this chain, TRBV19 is recombined with TRBJ2-5; 7 bases in between match TRBD1. The material was peripheral blood, obtained on day 0 of AZD1222 vaccination. This TCR was recovered from an adult in good health. The CDR3 loop reads CASSFRQGQETQYF. The DNA sequence is given as TGTGCCAGTAGTTTCCGACAGGGCCAAGAGACCCAGTACTTC.